The source of this T cell receptor beta chain is a study of human CD8 memory T cell subsets. Regarding the study as a whole: When compared with each other, stem-like memory and precursor exhausted T cell repertoires showed minimal overlap. For stem-like memory and precursor exhausted T cells, diversity was similarly high, which was not true of effector memory cells.

The CDR3 contains 16 residues. Germline V gives CDR1 KGHSH, CDR2 LQKENI. The authors made TCR beta libraries using UMI-labeled 5' RACE. TCRdb reprocessed the 5' RACE reads and stores each CDR3 protein as one record, lacking DNA. Found here are almost 9,500 distinct CDR3 sequences; the top ten clones hold 22%. CD8+ T cells were isolated by negative magnetic selection. Extraction drew RNA from duplicate vials of some 150,000 sorted CD8+ T cells for each subset. Concerning this clonotype itself: The antigen remains undetermined.

The chain uses TRBV18 and TRBJ2-5; TCRdb lists TRBD2, though no DNA is available to test this call. Source material: CD8+ T cells from PBMCs. The receptor's source is a human donor in good health. CDR3: CASSPRSLAGAETQYF.